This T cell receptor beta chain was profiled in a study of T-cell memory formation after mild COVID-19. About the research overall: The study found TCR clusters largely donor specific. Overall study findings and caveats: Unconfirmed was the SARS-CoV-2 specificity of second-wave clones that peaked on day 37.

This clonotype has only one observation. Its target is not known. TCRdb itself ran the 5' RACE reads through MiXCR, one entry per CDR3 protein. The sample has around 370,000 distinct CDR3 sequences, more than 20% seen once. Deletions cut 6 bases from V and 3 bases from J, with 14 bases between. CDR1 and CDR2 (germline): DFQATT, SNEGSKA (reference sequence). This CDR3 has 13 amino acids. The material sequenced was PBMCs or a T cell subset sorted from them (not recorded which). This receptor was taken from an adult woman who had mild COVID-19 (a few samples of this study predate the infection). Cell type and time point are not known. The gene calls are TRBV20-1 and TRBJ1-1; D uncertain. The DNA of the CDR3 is TGCAGTGCCCCCTCTCAGAGATACACTGAAGCTTTCTTT. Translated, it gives CSAPSQRYTEAFF.